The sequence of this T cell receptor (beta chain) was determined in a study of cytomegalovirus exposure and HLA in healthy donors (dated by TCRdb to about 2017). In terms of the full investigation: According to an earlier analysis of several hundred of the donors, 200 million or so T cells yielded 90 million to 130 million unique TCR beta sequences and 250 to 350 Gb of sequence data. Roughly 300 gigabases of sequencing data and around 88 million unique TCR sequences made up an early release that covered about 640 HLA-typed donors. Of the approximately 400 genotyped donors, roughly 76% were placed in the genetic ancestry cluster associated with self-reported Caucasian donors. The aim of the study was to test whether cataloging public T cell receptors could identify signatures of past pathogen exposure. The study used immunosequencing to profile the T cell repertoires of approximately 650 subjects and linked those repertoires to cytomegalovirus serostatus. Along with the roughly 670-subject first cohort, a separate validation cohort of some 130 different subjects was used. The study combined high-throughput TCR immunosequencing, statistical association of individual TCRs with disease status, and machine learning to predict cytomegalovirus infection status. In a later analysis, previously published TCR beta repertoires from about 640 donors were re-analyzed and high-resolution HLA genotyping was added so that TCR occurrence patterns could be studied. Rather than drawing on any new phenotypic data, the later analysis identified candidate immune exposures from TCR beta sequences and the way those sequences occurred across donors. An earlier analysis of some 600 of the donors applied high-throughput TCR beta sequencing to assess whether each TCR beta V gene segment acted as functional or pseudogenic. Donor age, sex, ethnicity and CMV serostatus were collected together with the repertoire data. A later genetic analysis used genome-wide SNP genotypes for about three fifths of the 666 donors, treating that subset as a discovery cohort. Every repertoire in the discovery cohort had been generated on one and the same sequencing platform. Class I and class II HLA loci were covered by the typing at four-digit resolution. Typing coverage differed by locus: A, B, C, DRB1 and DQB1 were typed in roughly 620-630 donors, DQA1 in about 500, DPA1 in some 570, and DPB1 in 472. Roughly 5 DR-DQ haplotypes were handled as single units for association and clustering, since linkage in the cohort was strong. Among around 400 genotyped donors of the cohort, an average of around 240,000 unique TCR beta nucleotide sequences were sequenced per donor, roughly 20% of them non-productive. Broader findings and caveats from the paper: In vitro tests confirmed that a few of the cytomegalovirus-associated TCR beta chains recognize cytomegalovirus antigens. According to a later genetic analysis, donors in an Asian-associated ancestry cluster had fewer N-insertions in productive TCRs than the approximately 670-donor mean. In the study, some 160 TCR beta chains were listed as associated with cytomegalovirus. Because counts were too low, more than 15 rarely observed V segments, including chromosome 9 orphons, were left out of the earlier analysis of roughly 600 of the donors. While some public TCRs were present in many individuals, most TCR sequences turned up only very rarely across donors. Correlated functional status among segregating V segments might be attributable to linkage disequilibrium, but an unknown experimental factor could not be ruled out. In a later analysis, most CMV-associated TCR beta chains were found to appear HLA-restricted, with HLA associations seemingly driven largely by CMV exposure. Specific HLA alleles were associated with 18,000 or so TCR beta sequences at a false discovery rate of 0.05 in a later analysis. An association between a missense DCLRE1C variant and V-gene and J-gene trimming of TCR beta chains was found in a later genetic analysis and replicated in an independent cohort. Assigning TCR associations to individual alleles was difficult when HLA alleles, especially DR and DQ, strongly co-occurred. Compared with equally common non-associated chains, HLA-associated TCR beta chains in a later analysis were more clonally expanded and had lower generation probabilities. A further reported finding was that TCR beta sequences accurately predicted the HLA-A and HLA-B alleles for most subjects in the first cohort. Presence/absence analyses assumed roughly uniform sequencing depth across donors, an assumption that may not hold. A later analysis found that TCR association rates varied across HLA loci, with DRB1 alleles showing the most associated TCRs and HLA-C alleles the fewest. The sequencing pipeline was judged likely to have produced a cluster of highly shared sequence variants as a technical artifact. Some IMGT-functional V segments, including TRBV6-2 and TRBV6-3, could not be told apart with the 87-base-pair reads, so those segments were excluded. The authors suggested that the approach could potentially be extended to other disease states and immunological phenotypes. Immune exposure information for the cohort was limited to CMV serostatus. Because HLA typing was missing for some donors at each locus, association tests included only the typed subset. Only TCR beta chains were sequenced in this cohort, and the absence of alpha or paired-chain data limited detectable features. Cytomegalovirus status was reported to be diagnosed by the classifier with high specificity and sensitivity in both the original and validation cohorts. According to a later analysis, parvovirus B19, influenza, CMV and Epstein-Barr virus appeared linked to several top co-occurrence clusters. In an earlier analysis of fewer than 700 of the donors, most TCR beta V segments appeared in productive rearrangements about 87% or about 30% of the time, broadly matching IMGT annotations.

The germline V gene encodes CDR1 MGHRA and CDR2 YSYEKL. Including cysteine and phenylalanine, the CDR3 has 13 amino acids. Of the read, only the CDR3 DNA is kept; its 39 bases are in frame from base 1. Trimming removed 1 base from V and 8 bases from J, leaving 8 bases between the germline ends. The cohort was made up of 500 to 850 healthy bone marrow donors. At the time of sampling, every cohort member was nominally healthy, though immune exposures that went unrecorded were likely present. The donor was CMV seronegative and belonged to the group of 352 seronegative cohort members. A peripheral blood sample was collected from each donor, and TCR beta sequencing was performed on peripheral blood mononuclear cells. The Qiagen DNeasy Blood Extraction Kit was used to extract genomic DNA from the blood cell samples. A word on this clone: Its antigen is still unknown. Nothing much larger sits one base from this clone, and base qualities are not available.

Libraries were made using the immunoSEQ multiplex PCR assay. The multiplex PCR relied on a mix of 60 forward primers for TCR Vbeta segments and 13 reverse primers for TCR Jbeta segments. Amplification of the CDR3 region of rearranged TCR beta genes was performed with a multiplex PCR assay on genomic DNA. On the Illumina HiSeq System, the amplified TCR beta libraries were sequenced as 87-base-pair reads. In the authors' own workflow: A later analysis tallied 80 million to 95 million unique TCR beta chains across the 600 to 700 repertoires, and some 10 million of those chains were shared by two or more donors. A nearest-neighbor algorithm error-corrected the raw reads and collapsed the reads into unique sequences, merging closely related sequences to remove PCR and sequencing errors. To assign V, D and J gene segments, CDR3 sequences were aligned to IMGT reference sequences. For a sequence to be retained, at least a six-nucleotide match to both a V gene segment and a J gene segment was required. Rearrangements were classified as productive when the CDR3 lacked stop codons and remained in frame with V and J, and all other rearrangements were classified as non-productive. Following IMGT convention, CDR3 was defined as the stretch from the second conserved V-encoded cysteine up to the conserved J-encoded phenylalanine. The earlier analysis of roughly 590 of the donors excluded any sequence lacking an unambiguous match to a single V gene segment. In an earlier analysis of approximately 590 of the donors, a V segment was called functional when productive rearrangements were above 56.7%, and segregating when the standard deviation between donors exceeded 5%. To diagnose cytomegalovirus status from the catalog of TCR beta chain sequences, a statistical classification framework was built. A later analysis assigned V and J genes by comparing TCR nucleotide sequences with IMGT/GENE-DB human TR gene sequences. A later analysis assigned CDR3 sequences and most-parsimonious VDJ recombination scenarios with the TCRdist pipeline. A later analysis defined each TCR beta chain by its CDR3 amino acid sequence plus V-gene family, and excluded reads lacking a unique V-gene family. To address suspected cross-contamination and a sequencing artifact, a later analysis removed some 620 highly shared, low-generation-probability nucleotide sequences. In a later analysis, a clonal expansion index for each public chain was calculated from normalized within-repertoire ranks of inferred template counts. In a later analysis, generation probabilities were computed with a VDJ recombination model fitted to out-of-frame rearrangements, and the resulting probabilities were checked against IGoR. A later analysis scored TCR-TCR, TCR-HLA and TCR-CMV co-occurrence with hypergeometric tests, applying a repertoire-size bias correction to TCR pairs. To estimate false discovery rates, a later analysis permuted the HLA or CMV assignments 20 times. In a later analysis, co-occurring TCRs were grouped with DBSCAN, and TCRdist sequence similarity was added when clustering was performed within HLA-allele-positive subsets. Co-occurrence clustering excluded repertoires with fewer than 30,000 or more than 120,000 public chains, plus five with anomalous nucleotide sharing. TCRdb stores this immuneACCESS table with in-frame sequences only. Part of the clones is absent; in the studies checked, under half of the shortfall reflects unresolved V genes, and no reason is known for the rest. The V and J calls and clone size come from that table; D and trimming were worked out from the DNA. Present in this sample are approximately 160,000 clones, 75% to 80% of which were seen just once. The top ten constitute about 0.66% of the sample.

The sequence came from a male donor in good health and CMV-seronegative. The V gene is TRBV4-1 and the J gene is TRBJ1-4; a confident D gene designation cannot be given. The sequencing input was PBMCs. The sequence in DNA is TGCGCCAGCAGCCAAGGAGGGAAGGAAAAACTGTTTTTT. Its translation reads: CASSQGGKEKLFF.